The 21 T cell receptor beta chains below come from one sample, sequenced in a study of cytomegalovirus exposure and HLA in healthy donors. PCR involved 60 Vbeta and 13 Jbeta primers. Using immunoSEQ multiplex PCR, the repertoire was profiled, and TCRdb retains in-frame clones only, with some absent. The table has approximately 300,000 clones, 84% seen once; the top ten hold approximately 2%. The specimen was PBMCs. The receptors stem from a woman between 40 and 55 years old in good health and CMV-seropositive.

The rearrangement uses TRBV7-2 and TRBJ2-5; the D is unclear. Germline V gene lookup returns CDR1 SGHTA and CDR2 FQGNSA. With 2 bases removed from V and 2 bases from J, the gap between germline ends came to 6 bases. This CDR3 has 13 residues. The chain's CDR3 is CASSLRVQETQYF. CDR3 DNA sequence: TGTGCCAGCAGCTTACGCGTGCAAGAGACCCAGTACTTC.

The genes are TRBV15 and TRBJ2-2; no firm D call. Germline-derived CDR1 and CDR2 are LNHNV and YYDKDF (reference sequence). The length of the CDR3 is 14 residues. V lost 0 bases and J lost 4, with 6 bases in between. CDR3 sequence reads: CATSRDRPTGELFF. The DNA of the CDR3 is TGTGCCACCAGCAGAGATCGTCCCACCGGGGAGCTGTTTTTT.

The V gene is TRBV4-3, the J gene TRBJ2-5; 12 nucleotides agree with TRBD2. With V trimmed by 1 base and J by 0 bases, 6 bases remained unmatched. Germline assignment: CDR1 LGHNA and CDR2 YSLEER. The CDR3 covers 18 residues. The CDR3 region is CASSQGELAGGYQETQYF. In nucleotides, the CDR3 is TGCGCCAGCAGCCAAGGGGAACTAGCGGGAGGATACCAAGAGACCCAGTACTTC.

The rearrangement links TRBV28 to TRBJ1-5; 8 positions agree with TRBD1. From germline, CDR1 is MDHEN and CDR2 SYDVKM. V shed 3 bases, J shed 5 bases, and the junction held 6 bases outside the gene matches. This CDR3 region has 15 residues. The CDR3 region is CASSFPTGGDQPQHF. CDR3 coding DNA: TGTGCCAGCAGTTTCCCCACAGGGGGGGATCAGCCCCAGCATTTT.

V usage is TRBV19 and J usage is TRBJ1-5; 7 bases are a match to TRBD1. This CDR3 has 15 residues. From germline, CDR1 is LNHDA and CDR2 SQIVND (reference sequence). Trimming took 5 bases from V and 3 from J; bases not matched to a gene: 7. The CDR3 DNA is TGTGCCAGTAGTGTGACAGGGATGACCAATCAGCCCCAGCATTTT. Protein product: CASSVTGMTNQPQHF. The variable domain in full, with the rest retrieved from reference TRBV19 and TRBJ1-5, is DGGITQSPKYLFRKEGQNVTLSCEQNLNHDAMYWYRQDPGQGLRLIYYSQIVNDFQKGDIAEGYSVSREKKESFPLTVTSAQKNPTAFYLCASSVTGMTNQPQHFGDGTRLSIL.

This clone appeared once. The chain has TRBV19 and TRBJ2-3; no firm D call. The CDR3 is made up of 16 amino acids. The V gene's germline CDR1 is LNHDA and CDR2 SQIVND (reference sequence). V lost 3 bases to trimming and J lost 1 base, with 14 bases between them. The CDR3 sequence is CASSIIAGFGTDTQYF. The CDR3 DNA is TGTGCCAGTAGTATCATCGCCGGTTTTGGCACAGATACGCAGTATTTT.

In its sample, this clone was seen a few times. The J gene is TRBJ2-5, the V gene TRBV4-3, with 7 bases fitting TRBD1. CDR1 is LGHNA, CDR2 YSLEER, per germline. The V gene end was trimmed by 2 bases and the J gene end by 3 bases; junction bases not matched to a gene: 3. This CDR3 spans 14 amino acids. Here the CDR3 DNA reads TGCGCCAGCAGCCAACGGGACAGAAAAGAGACCCAGTACTTC. Protein product: CASSQRDRKETQYF.

The chain employs TRBV21-1 and TRBJ2-1; no check of the table's D call, TRBD1, against the DNA was made. TRBV21-1 is labeled a pseudogene. CDR3 length equals 16 residues. CDR3 in amino acids: CASKPPGQGERNEQFF. Here the CDR3 DNA reads TGTGCCAGCAAACCCCCCGGACAGGGGGAGAGGAATGAGCAGTTCTTC.

The V call is TRBV6-1, the J call TRBJ1-2; D might be TRBD1 (6 bases). Germline V CDR1 and CDR2: MNHNS, SASEGT. V was cut by 6 bases and J by 5 bases, with 16 bases left in between. The CDR3 length is 14 residues. The CDR3: CASRDTGINYGYTF. In DNA form, the CDR3 reads TGTGCCAGCAGAGATACAGGGATTAATTATGGCTACACCTTC.

The sample holds a few counts of this clone. This chain links TRBV7-2 with TRBJ2-5, with 14 bases identical to TRBD2. Germline loops: CDR1 SGHTA, CDR2 FQGNSA. The CDR3 consists of 16 residues. V trimming: 3 bases; J trimming: 4 bases; junction bases outside the gene matches: 4. The CDR3 DNA reads as TGTGCCAGCAGCTTTCGACTAGCGGGAGGGGGAGAGACCCAGTACTTC. Protein sequence: CASSFRLAGGGETQYF.

The chain links TRBV5-6 to TRBJ1-2; TRBD1 might be the D (5 bases). Looked up from germline, CDR1 is SGHDT and CDR2 is YYEEEE. The CDR3 runs 15 residues. Trimming removed 0 bases at V and 2 bases at J, with 11 bases between. DNA for the CDR3: TGTGCCAGCAGCTTGGACAGGCTGACCAACTATGGCTACACCTTC. Its protein is CASSLDRLTNYGYTF.

The chain has TRBV30 and TRBJ2-5; 7 bases are shared with TRBD2. In germline, CDR1 is GTSNPN, CDR2 SVGIG (reference sequence). CDR3 size: 13 residues. J was trimmed by 7 bases and V by 5 bases; bases with no gene match: 10. In DNA, the CDR3 is TGTGCCTGGGGGCTAGCGGCCTCAGCGACCCAGTACTTC. Protein product: CAWGLAASATQYF.

J is TRBJ2-5 and V is TRBV29-1, with 8 nucleotides matching TRBD2. The J segment lost 2 bases and the V segment lost 1 base, leaving 6 bases of the junction unmatched. This CDR3 has 15 amino acids. Germline V gene lookup returns CDR1 SQVTM and CDR2 ANQGSEA. CDR3 in DNA: TGCAGCGTTGAAGTGGAGGCTAGCGGGCAAGAGACCCAGTACTTC. Protein product: CSVEVEASGQETQYF. Based on the CDR3 plus reference TRBV29-1 and TRBJ2-5, the full variable domain is SAVISQKPSRDICQRGTSLTIQCQVDSQVTMMFWYRQQPGQSLTLIATANQGSEATYESGFVIDKFPISRPNLTFSTLTVSNMSPEDSSIYLCSVEVEASGQETQYFGPGTRLLVL.

The chain employs TRBV19 and TRBJ1-5; D ambiguous. V was clipped by 8 bases and J by 3 bases, with 11 bases between them. CDR3 length: 13 amino acids. The germline V gene has CDR1 LNHDA and CDR2 SQIVND (reference sequence). The CDR3 sequence: CASGDYNNQPQHF. CDR3 DNA: TGTGCCAGTGGAGACTATAACAATCAGCCCCAGCATTTT.

The chain employs TRBV15 and TRBJ1-5; D gene unclear. This CDR3 is built from 13 residues. Trimming removed 5 bases at V and 5 bases at J, with 10 bases between. Germline V gene data show CDR1 as LNHNV and CDR2 as YYDKDF (reference sequence). The CDR3 nucleotides are TGTGCCACCAGCTCCGGGCGGGATCAGCCCCAGCATTTT. It specifies CATSSGRDQPQHF.

The V gene is TRBV28, the J gene TRBJ1-1, with 7 bases matching TRBD1. The J segment lost 1 base and the V segment lost 4 bases, leaving 6 bases of the junction unmatched. CDR3 length: 15 amino acids. Looked up from germline, CDR1 is MDHEN and CDR2 is SYDVKM. CDR3 in amino acids: CASSYRQGPNTEAFF. DNA for the CDR3: TGTGCCAGCAGTTATCGACAGGGCCCGAACACTGAAGCTTTCTTT.

The CDR3, as DNA: TGTGCCAGCAGCTTAGAAGGGACAAGGCCCTCCGAGCAGTACTTC. Translation gives CASSLEGTRPSEQYF. This chain joins TRBV11-3 and TRBJ2-7, with D perhaps matching TRBD1 (6 bases). The germline V gene has CDR1 SGHNT and CDR2 YENEEA. Trimming cost V 0 bases and J 6 bases, with 15 bases left between them. The CDR3 sequence is 15 residues long. Full variable domain (outside the CDR3, taken from reference TRBV11-3 and TRBJ2-7): EAGVVQSPRYKIIEKKQPVAFWCNPISGHNTLYWYLQNLGQGPELLIRYENEEAVDDSQLPKDRFSAERLKGVDSTLKIQPAELGDSAVYLCASSLEGTRPSEQYFGPGTRLTVT.

This chain uses TRBV28 with TRBJ2-5; maybe TRBD2 (5 bases). The germline CDR1 and CDR2 sequences are MDHEN and SYDVKM. Trimming stripped 6 bases from V and 5 bases from J, with 16 bases between. This CDR3 is built from 14 residues. CDR3 coding DNA: TGTGCCAGCAGAATCGGACTGAGTTGGGAGACCCAGTACTTC. Its protein is CASRIGLSWETQYF. Using reference TRBV28 and TRBJ2-5 for the parts outside the CDR3, the full variable domain is DVKVTQSSRYLVKRTGEKVFLECVQDMDHENMFWYRQDPGLGLRLIYFSYDVKMKEKGDIPEGYSVSREKKERFSLILESASTNQTSMYLCASRIGLSWETQYFGPGTRLLVL.

The CDR3 is CAWARDRGNNEQFF. Written as DNA, the CDR3 is TGTGCCTGGGCCCGGGACAGGGGGAACAATGAGCAGTTCTTC. V and J are TRBV30 and TRBJ2-1; 11 bases agree with TRBD1. Germline V gene data show CDR1 as GTSNPN and CDR2 as SVGIG (reference sequence). CDR3 length: 14 amino acids. V lost 5 bases and J lost 5; bases outside the gene matches: 5. Complete variable domain (other parts from reference TRBV30 and TRBJ2-1): SQTIHQWPATLVQPVGSPLSLECTVEGTSNPNLYWYRQAAGRGLQLLFYSVGIGQISSEVPQNLSASRPQDRQFILSSKKLLLSDSGFYLCAWARDRGNNEQFFGPGTRLTVL.

This clone was counted only a few times. The CDR3 sequence: CASSRIGGLAGADTQYF. The CDR3, as DNA: TGTGCCAGCAGTCGCATCGGGGGACTAGCGGGGGCAGATACGCAGTATTTT. This sequence joins TRBV7-2 and TRBJ2-3; 14 positions match TRBD2. The CDR3 has 17 residues. Germline CDR1 and CDR2: SGHTA and FQGNSA. V gave up 6 bases and J gave up 4 bases; unmatched junction bases: 9.

In the case of this clone: The same CDR3 also results from other DNA sequences found in this sample. The chain links TRBV28 to TRBJ2-7, with D unclear. This CDR3 comprises 12 residues. The germline gives CDR1 MDHEN, CDR2 SYDVKM. Trimming pared 3 bases from V and 2 bases from J, leaving 5 bases between. This CDR3 reads CASSLSAYEQYF. CDR3 DNA sequence: TGTGCCAGCAGTTTGTCGGCCTACGAGCAGTACTTC.